The 21 T cell receptor beta chains below all came from one sample that was sequenced in a study of blood T cell repertoires in COVID-19. Sequencing was performed with immunoSEQ multiplex PCR; in TCRdb, only in-frame clones are kept and a portion is missing. The sample lists roughly 260,000 clones, about 88% occurring once. The sample was peripheral blood. These receptors were collected from a woman aged 40-49 years who had recovered from COVID-19.

J is TRBJ2-7 and V is TRBV11-3, with TRBD1 identical over 10 bases. Trimming took 8 bases from V and 4 from J; bases not matched to a gene: 8. Germline CDR1 and CDR2: SGHNT and YENEEA. This CDR3 has 14 residues. The CDR3 spells CASRRWTGGYEQYF. CDR3 sequence (DNA): TGTGCCAGCCGCCGTTGGACAGGGGGGTACGAGCAGTACTTC.

The rearrangement uses TRBV5-5 and TRBJ2-3, with TRBD2 matching over 8 bases. Per germline, CDR1 SGHKS and CDR2 YYEKEE (reference sequence). CDR3 length equals 13 residues. Germline trimming cut 4 bases from V and 6 bases from J; bases unmatched to any gene: 4. This CDR3 is CASSPGLDDTQYF. CDR3 sequence (DNA): TGTGCCAGCAGCCCGGGACTAGACGATACGCAGTATTTT.

This chain connects TRBV21-1 to TRBJ2-6; TRBD1, the D gene given by the table, was not confirmed from the DNA. TRBV21-1 represents a pseudogene. The CDR3 totals 24 residues. CDR3 sequence (DNA): TGTGCCAGCAGCAAAGTAACCCGATTACTGGAGGGGACAGGGAGGTTCTCTGGGGCCAACGTCCTGACTTTC. Protein sequence: CASSKVTRLLEGTGRFSGANVLTF.

For this clone: Relative to the germline gene, one junction end is altered; a read error may explain this. The CDR3 is CATSLWGEQSYEQYF. The DNA of the CDR3 is TGTGCCACCAGTCTTTGGGGGGAACAATCCTACGAGCAGTACTTC. This rearrangement joins TRBV6-5 to TRBJ2-7; perhaps TRBD2 as D (6 bases). This CDR3 is built from 15 residues. Germline CDR1 MNHEY, CDR2 SVGAGI.

This clone appeared a few times. The chain recombines TRBV7-6 with TRBJ2-1; 9 positions agree with TRBD1. CDR3 length: 16 amino acids. Germline CDR1 and CDR2: SGHVS and FNYEAQ. Trimming removed 5 bases from V and 5 bases from J; junction bases left unmatched: 10. The CDR3 DNA is TGTGCCAGCAGCCTAAGAAGCGGGACAGGGAACAATGAGCAGTTCTTC. This encodes CASSLRSGTGNNEQFF.

The chain uses TRBV30 and TRBJ2-1, with TRBD2 matching 11 bases. This CDR3 has 19 residues. The trim removed 5 bases at V and 6 bases at J, leaving 21 bases unmatched. CDR1 is GTSNPN and CDR2 is SVGIG in the germline V gene (reference sequence). For the CDR3, the DNA is TGTGCCTGGCGGGGTAGCAGGGAGAGACTAGCGGGATGGGGCAATGAGCAGTTCTTC. Its protein product is CAWRGSRERLAGWGNEQFF.

The V call is TRBV28, the J call TRBJ1-4, with D possibly TRBD1 on 5 matching bases. Germline V CDR1 and CDR2: MDHEN, SYDVKM. The ends were cut back, 7 bases at V and 8 bases at J, with 17 bases in the middle. The CDR3 totals 14 residues. CDR3 region: CASTVAGPVEKLFF. The CDR3 region has the DNA TGTGCCAGCACGGTCGCGGGGCCCGTGGAAAAACTGTTTTTT. Full variable domain (rest looked up from reference TRBV28 and TRBJ1-4): DVKVTQSSRYLVKRTGEKVFLECVQDMDHENMFWYRQDPGLGLRLIYFSYDVKMKEKGDIPEGYSVSREKKERFSLILESASTNQTSMYLCASTVAGPVEKLFFGSGTQLSVL.

The chain couples TRBV30 to TRBJ1-2; unclear D gene. V lost 3 bases and J lost 8, with 7 bases in between. Germline V gene lookup returns CDR1 GTSNPN and CDR2 SVGIG (reference sequence). CDR3 length: 10 residues. CDR3 bases: TGTGCCTGGAGAGGAGTCGGCTACACCTTC. Amino acids: CAWRGVGYTF.

The chain employs TRBV24-1 and TRBJ2-2, with 9 nucleotides matching TRBD2. V dropped 3 bases and J dropped 6; count of bases not matched to a gene: 7. The CDR3 is 16 residues long. Germline V gene lookup returns CDR1 KGHDR and CDR2 SFDVKD. This CDR3 is CATSDLTGTSSGELFF. The CDR3 bases are TGTGCCACCAGTGATCTCACCGGGACTAGCTCCGGGGAGCTGTTTTTT.

The chain uses TRBV30 and TRBJ2-1; weak D call: TRBD1 (5 bases). Trimming cost V 2 bases and J 5 bases, with 10 bases left between them. The germline CDR1 and CDR2 sequences are GTSNPN and SVGIG (reference sequence). The CDR3 length is 13 residues. The CDR3 DNA reads TGTGCCTGGAGTTCCCAGGGAAACAATGAGCAGTTCTTC. As protein: CAWSSQGNNEQFF.

The chain has TRBV9 and TRBJ2-1, with a weak D call TRBD2 (6 bases). CDR3 size: 15 residues. Germline CDR1 reads SGDLS; CDR2 reads YYNGEE. The V gene lost 0 bases and the J gene lost 4 bases, with 11 bases spanning the gap. The CDR3 loop is CASSVDAGTYNEQFF. CDR3 in DNA: TGTGCCAGCAGCGTAGACGCGGGGACTTACAATGAGCAGTTCTTC.

The chain carries TRBV15 and TRBJ2-7, with 9 bases that match TRBD1. Trimming removed 8 bases from V and 3 bases from J; junction bases left unmatched: 8. The CDR3 length is 14 residues. From germline, CDR1 is LNHNV and CDR2 YYDKDF (reference sequence). The CDR3 DNA reads as TGTGCCACCTCTGGGACAGGGAGATTCTACGAGCAGTACTTC. This codes for CATSGTGRFYEQYF.

The rearrangement joins TRBV7-9 to TRBJ1-3; no reliable D call. There are 14 residues in the CDR3. V was cut by 2 bases and J by 2 bases, with 7 bases left in between. The germline V gene encodes CDR1 SEHNR and CDR2 FQNEAQ (reference sequence). The CDR3 sequence is CASSLFGAGNTIYF. CDR3 nucleotide sequence: TGTGCCAGCAGCTTATTCGGGGCTGGAAACACCATATATTTT.

CDR3 loop: CASSIRTSTTTGELFF. Written as DNA, the CDR3 is TGTGCCAGTAGTATACGGACATCGACGACCACCGGGGAGCTGTTTTTT. The chain joins TRBV19 to TRBJ2-2; D might be TRBD1 (5 bases). This CDR3 is 16 amino acids long. Germline values: CDR1 LNHDA, CDR2 SQIVND (reference sequence). Trimming pared 2 bases from V and 4 bases from J, leaving 14 bases between.

The V and J genes are TRBV28 and TRBJ2-6, with TRBD1 as a possible D gene (5 bases). The CDR3 totals 16 residues. Trimming shortened V by 6 bases and J by 0 bases, and 12 bases separated the two germline ends. CDR1 is MDHEN and CDR2 is SYDVKM in the germline V gene. The CDR3 protein is CASSGTGYSGANVLTF. The CDR3 DNA sequence: TGTGCCAGCAGCGGTACAGGATACTCTGGGGCCAACGTCCTGACTTTC.

The chain combines TRBV5-4 with TRBJ1-2, with 7 nucleotides matching TRBD1. CDR3 length: 14 residues. The trim removed 3 bases at V and 7 bases at J, leaving 9 bases unmatched. Germline CDR1 reads SGHNT; CDR2 reads YYREEE (reference sequence). For the CDR3, the DNA is TGTGCCAGCAGCTCCCCCAACAGGGGAGGTGGCTACACCTTC. Protein product: CASSSPNRGGGYTF.

The chain carries TRBV28 and TRBJ2-6; D remains unclear. The germline CDR1 and CDR2 sequences are MDHEN and SYDVKM. V lost 1 base and J lost 0, with 7 bases in between. CDR3 size: 16 residues. The CDR3 loop reads CASSLYSGSGANVLTF. In DNA form, the CDR3 reads TGTGCCAGCAGTTTATACTCGGGCTCTGGGGCCAACGTCCTGACTTTC. The entire variable domain, with the rest obtained from reference TRBV28 and TRBJ2-6, is as follows: DVKVTQSSRYLVKRTGEKVFLECVQDMDHENMFWYRQDPGLGLRLIYFSYDVKMKEKGDIPEGYSVSREKKERFSLILESASTNQTSMYLCASSLYSGSGANVLTFGAGSRLTVL.

The rearrangement joins TRBV18 to TRBJ2-7; 14 positions agree with TRBD2. The germline V gene encodes CDR1 KGHSH and CDR2 LQKENI. The CDR3 extends over 16 amino acids. V shed 3 bases, J shed 6 bases, and the junction held 7 bases outside the gene matches. This CDR3 is CASSPPGTSGGREQYF. CDR3 DNA: TGTGCCAGCTCACCCCCCGGGACTAGCGGGGGACGCGAGCAGTACTTC.

Turning to this clone: In the same sample, other DNA sequences code for this CDR3. The chain links TRBV6-5 to TRBJ2-1; TRBD2 aligns across 13 bases. V dropped 4 bases and J dropped 7; count of bases not matched to a gene: 4. The germline V gene has CDR1 MNHEY and CDR2 SVGAGI. This CDR3 has 15 residues. DNA of the CDR3: TGTGCCAGCAGTTTACTAGCGGGGGGGAATAATGAGCAGTTCTTC. It translates to CASSLLAGGNNEQFF.

The V gene is TRBV6-5, the J gene TRBJ1-4; D might be TRBD1 (5 bases). The CDR3 extends over 13 amino acids. The V gene's germline CDR1 is MNHEY and CDR2 SVGAGI. V lost 5 bases to trimming and J lost 8 bases, with 12 bases between them. CDR3 sequence reads: CASSPGGDEKLFF. The CDR3, as DNA: TGTGCCAGCAGTCCGGGAGGGGACGAAAAACTGTTTTTT.

V usage is TRBV19 and J usage is TRBJ2-5; the match to TRBD2 covers 11 bases. The ends lost 3 bases at V and 5 bases at J; junction bases unmatched: 8. Per germline, CDR1 LNHDA and CDR2 SQIVND (reference sequence). This CDR3 contains 16 residues. In nucleotides, the CDR3 is TGTGCCAGTAGTATTAATTATCGGACTAGCGGGGAGACCCAGTACTTC. This encodes CASSINYRTSGETQYF.